What follows are 24 T cell receptor beta chains derived from one specimen sequenced in a study of post-analysis software for immune sequencing data. No antigens are known for them. Each TCR beta cDNA library carried unique molecular identifiers. MiXCR was run by TCRdb on the PCR reads, yielding one entry per CDR3 protein. The sample carries about 200,000 distinct CDR3 sequences, approximately 30% recorded once. Study-wide findings and caveats: Relative to controls, patients had about 5 TRBV segments at higher frequency, with TRBV5-6, TRBV5-1 and TRBV20-1 among these.

The sample consisted of blood. All receptors derive from a girl younger than 18 with multiple sclerosis.

The chain links TRBV5-4 to TRBJ2-3, with D maybe TRBD1 (5 bases). The CDR3 is made up of 14 amino acids. Trimming took off 6 bases at V and 2 bases at J, with 13 bases between the two ends. Germline loops: CDR1 SGHNT, CDR2 YYREEE (reference sequence). The CDR3: CASTPGQNTDTQYF. The DNA for the CDR3 is TGTGCCAGCACCCCAGGGCAGAACACAGATACGCAGTATTTT.

The chain is built from TRBV5-6 and TRBJ2-3; no reliable D call. The CDR3 contains 17 residues. Germline V gives CDR1 SGHDT, CDR2 YYEEEE. The V and J ends lost 4 bases and 0 bases respectively, with 18 bases between them. As DNA, the CDR3 is TGTGCCAGCAGCCAAACGGCCCGAAAGTTGAGCACAGATACGCAGTATTTT. Its translation: CASSQTARKLSTDTQYF.

The genes are TRBV27 and TRBJ1-6, with 10 bases lining up with TRBD1. Trimming took 6 bases from V and 8 from J; bases not matched to a gene: 7. From germline, CDR1 is MNHEY and CDR2 SMNVEV (reference sequence). CDR3 length equals 15 residues. The DNA of the CDR3 is TGTGCCAGCAGCCGGACAGGGGGAAGGGATTCACCCCTCCACTTT. Translated: CASSRTGGRDSPLHF.

The chain couples TRBV20-1 to TRBJ2-3, with TRBD2 identical over 14 bases. The germline V gene has CDR1 DFQATT and CDR2 SNEGSKA (reference sequence). V lost 8 bases to trimming and J lost 8 bases; unmatched junction nucleotides: 9. This CDR3 is built from 14 residues. The CDR3 coding sequence is TGCAGTACGCGACTAGCGGGGGGGCCTGGTACGCAGTATTTT. Residues: CSTRLAGGPGTQYF.

This clonotype was recorded a few times. This sequence joins TRBV6-1 and TRBJ2-1, with D maybe TRBD1 (9 bases). Per germline, CDR1 MNHNS and CDR2 SASEGT. Deletions cut 6 bases from V and 7 bases from J, with 31 bases between. CDR3 size: 19 residues. The CDR3 DNA reads TGTGCCAGCAGCCGGACAGGGGTCGTCCTTAGCGGGATTGAGAATGAGCAGTTCTTC. This translates into CASSRTGVVLSGIENEQFF.

The chain joins TRBV12-3 or TRBV12-4 to TRBJ2-2; D may be TRBD1 (6 bases). V dropped 6 bases and J dropped 5 bases, with 16 bases sitting between them. The CDR3 is made up of 15 amino acids. The CDR3 sequence: CASRHRGIQTGELFF. The CDR3, as DNA: TGTGCCAGCAGACATAGGGGGATACAGACCGGGGAGCTGTTTTTT.

This clonotype was seen only a few times. V gene TRBV18 combines with J gene TRBJ1-6; D is ambiguous. Germline V lookup: CDR1 KGHSH, CDR2 LQKENI. V lost 0 bases, J lost 8 bases, and 2 bases lay in between. The CDR3 is 12 amino acids. CDR3 loop: CASSPPDSPLHF. The CDR3 DNA reads TGTGCCAGCTCACCACCGGATTCACCCCTCCACTTT.

The V gene is TRBV20-1, the J gene TRBJ2-2, with D possibly being TRBD1 or TRBD2 (5 bases each). Germline V gene sequence: CDR1 DFQATT, CDR2 SNEGSKA (reference sequence). The CDR3 length is 13 residues. The V and J ends lost 0 bases and 5 bases respectively, with 7 bases between them. CDR3 amino acids: CSAREGVTGELFF. CDR3 bases: TGCAGTGCTAGAGAGGGGGTTACCGGGGAGCTGTTTTTT.

A word on this clonotype: This may come from a read error, since a much larger clone is one base off. The chain is built from TRBV20-1 and TRBJ2-1; TRBD2 aligns across 8 bases. Germline CDR1 and CDR2: DFQATT and SNEGSKA (reference sequence). The CDR3 is 14 amino acids. Unmatched junction bases numbered 1, after V lost 3 bases and J lost 0 bases. The CDR3 reads CSASGGVSYNEQFF. In nucleotides, the CDR3 is TGCAGTGCTAGCGGGGGGGTCTCCTACAATGAGCAGTTCTTC.

This clonotype was observed a handful of times. The chain joins TRBV5-1 to TRBJ2-3; 14 nucleotides line up with TRBD2. Germline-derived CDR1 and CDR2 are SGHRS and YFSETQ. Unmatched junction bases numbered 7, after V lost 4 bases and J lost 0 bases. The CDR3 sequence is 18 residues long. CDR3 region: CASSNTGTSGGSTDTQYF. DNA of the CDR3: TGCGCCAGCAGCAATACCGGGACTAGCGGGGGAAGCACAGATACGCAGTATTTT.

This clonotype has ten or more counts. The chain uses TRBV15 and TRBJ2-7; the D is unclear. CDR3 length: 14 amino acids. Germline values: CDR1 LNHNV, CDR2 YYDKDF (reference sequence). Trimming stripped 0 bases from V and 1 base from J, with 7 bases between. CDR3: CATSRDRTSYEQYF. The CDR3 DNA sequence: TGTGCCACCAGCAGAGATCGCACGTCCTACGAGCAGTACTTC.

In its sample, this clonotype was seen many times. V is TRBV20-1 and J is TRBJ2-1, with 10 bases aligning to TRBD2. The CDR3 is made up of 15 amino acids. CDR1 and CDR2 from the germline V gene are DFQATT and SNEGSKA (reference sequence). In DNA form, the CDR3 reads TGCAGGGCTCTCAGCGGGGGGGGTTCCTACAATGAGCAGTTCTTC. As protein: CRALSGGGSYNEQFF.

This clonotype appeared a few times. The J gene is TRBJ2-1, the V gene TRBV15; 8 nucleotides align to TRBD2. Near its end, the DNA agrees better with TRBJ2-7, so the J call may be wrong. The length of the CDR3 is 15 residues. Germline V gene sequence: CDR1 LNHNV, CDR2 YYDKDF (reference sequence). This CDR3 is CATSRSGSSYNEQYF. The CDR3 region has the DNA TGTGCCACCAGCCGAAGCGGGAGCTCCTACAATGAGCAGTACTTC.

Ten or more counts support this clonotype. The chain carries TRBV11-2 and TRBJ2-5, with D hard to call. The CDR3 covers 12 residues. Germline values: CDR1 SGHAT, CDR2 FQNNGV. V shed 1 base and J shed 7 bases, with 7 bases lying between them. CDR3 sequence reads: CASSLGSGTQYF. For the CDR3, the DNA is TGTGCCAGCAGCTTAGGTAGTGGGACCCAGTACTTC.

In its sample, this clonotype was seen a few times. The genes are TRBV18 and TRBJ1-2; a possible D gene is TRBD1 (5 bases). This CDR3 spans 16 amino acids. The V end was cut by 3 bases, the J end by 1 base, with 15 bases between. Germline V lookup: CDR1 KGHSH, CDR2 LQKENI. The CDR3 DNA follows: TGTGCCAGCTCACCGGGACCGACCGGACGTAACTATGGCTACACCTTC. Residues: CASSPGPTGRNYGYTF. Combining the CDR3 with reference TRBV18 and TRBJ1-2 gives the whole variable domain NAGVMQNPRHLVRRRGQEARLRCSPMKGHSHVYWYRQLPEEGLKFMVYLQKENIIDESGMPKERFSAEFPKEGPSILRIQQVVRGDSAAYFCASSPGPTGRNYGYTFGSGTRLTVV.

The J gene is TRBJ1-1, the V gene TRBV5-1, with D perhaps TRBD1 (5 bases). The CDR3 covers 13 residues. Per the germline V gene, CDR1 is SGHRS and CDR2 is YFSETQ. V lost 5 bases to trimming and J lost 13 bases, with 21 bases between them. CDR3 region: CASSTGENGGVFF. CDR3 coding DNA: TGCGCCAGCAGTACGGGGGAGAACGGGGGAGTTTTCTTT.

This clonotype was detected a few times. The chain joins TRBV21-1 to TRBJ2-2; the D segment call TRBD1 is taken from the table without a DNA check. TRBV21-1 is assigned pseudogene status. CDR3 length equals 15 residues. CDR3 loop: CASTDSRARTGELFF. CDR3 nucleotides: TGTGCCAGCACCGACAGCCGGGCGCGCACCGGGGAGCTGTTTTTT.

The rearrangement links TRBV28 to TRBJ2-1, with D tentatively TRBD1 (5 bases). Germline CDR1 is MDHEN and CDR2 is SYDVKM. V was trimmed by 5 bases and J by 13 bases, leaving 18 bases between them. The CDR3 length is 13 residues. CDR3 region: CASSLTGPPTQFF. CDR3 nucleotide sequence: TGTGCCAGCAGTCTAACAGGCCCGCCGACCCAGTTCTTC.

The CDR3 nucleotides are TGTGCCAGCAGCGTAGGCTGGGACCCAAAAGGCAATGAGCAGTACTTC. Amino acids: CASSVGWDPKGNEQYF. This chain links TRBV9 with TRBJ2-5; TRBD1 or TRBD2 may be the D gene (5 bases each). Germline CDR1 reads SGDLS; CDR2 reads YYNGEE. This CDR3 has 16 amino acids. With 0 bases removed from V and 11 bases from J, the gap between germline ends came to 23 bases.

Points on this clonotype: Mismatch with germline at one junction end may stem from a read error. The V gene is TRBV7-9, the J gene TRBJ2-4, with D hard to call. The CDR3 covers 12 residues. In germline, CDR1 is SEHNR, CDR2 FQNEAQ (reference sequence). CDR3 nucleotides: TGTGCCAGCAGCTTAGTGGGTGGCAGACCGGACTTC. Protein product: CASSLVGGRPDF.

V usage is TRBV18 and J usage is TRBJ1-1; no definite D call. The germline V gene encodes CDR1 KGHSH and CDR2 LQKENI. There are 14 residues in the CDR3. The V end lost 3 bases, the J end lost 0 bases, and 8 bases lay between the germline ends. The CDR3 loop is CASSPDGLNTEAFF. For the CDR3, the DNA is TGTGCCAGCTCACCGGATGGACTGAACACTGAAGCTTTCTTT.

This clonotype was seen ten or more times. This chain connects TRBV6-5 to TRBJ2-7; TRBD1 matches 10 bases. The germline gives CDR1 MNHEY, CDR2 SVGAGI. The V gene end was trimmed by 0 bases and the J gene end by 3 bases; junction bases not matched to a gene: 14. The CDR3 spans 19 residues. Here the CDR3 reads CASSYSGPLLGQGHYEQYF. CDR3 in DNA: TGTGCCAGCAGTTACTCGGGGCCCCTTTTGGGACAGGGGCACTACGAGCAGTACTTC.

This clonotype was recorded many times. The CDR3 sequence is CASSLASGQLRTDTQYF. The CDR3 DNA follows: TGTGCCAGCAGCTTAGCCTCGGGACAGTTACGCACAGATACGCAGTATTTT. The J gene is TRBJ2-3, the V gene TRBV7-2; 7 nucleotides match TRBD1. Looked up from germline, CDR1 is SGHTA and CDR2 is FQGNSA. Trimming at V came to 0 bases and at J to 1 base, leaving 7 bases not matched to a gene. The CDR3 runs 17 residues.

This clonotype was counted only a few times. V gene TRBV28 combines with J gene TRBJ2-7; 9 bases match TRBD2. This CDR3 comprises 16 residues. Germline V gene data show CDR1 as MDHEN and CDR2 as SYDVKM. V dropped 6 bases and J dropped 1; count of bases not matched to a gene: 10. Here the CDR3 reads CASRPRGLAGSYEQYF. CDR3 DNA: TGTGCCAGCAGGCCCCGCGGGCTAGCGGGGTCCTACGAGCAGTACTTC.